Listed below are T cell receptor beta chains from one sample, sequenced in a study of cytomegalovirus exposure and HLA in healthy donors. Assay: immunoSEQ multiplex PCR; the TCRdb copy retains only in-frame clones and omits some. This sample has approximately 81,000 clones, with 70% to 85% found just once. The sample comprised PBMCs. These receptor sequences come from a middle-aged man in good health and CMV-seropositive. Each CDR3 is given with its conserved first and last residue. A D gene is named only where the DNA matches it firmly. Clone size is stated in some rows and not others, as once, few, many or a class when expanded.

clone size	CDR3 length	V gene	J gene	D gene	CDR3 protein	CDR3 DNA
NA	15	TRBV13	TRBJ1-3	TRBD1	CASSPPDRAGNTIYF	TGTGCCAGCAGCCCCCCGGACAGGGCGGGAAACACCATATATTTT
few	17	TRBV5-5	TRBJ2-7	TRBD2	CASSLNVAGVSSYEQYF	TGTGCCAGCAGCTTAAACGTCGCGGGAGTTAGCTCCTACGAGCAGTACTTC
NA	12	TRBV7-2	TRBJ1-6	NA	CASSFSDSPLHF	TGTGCCAGCAGCTTCTCTGATTCACCCCTCCACTTT
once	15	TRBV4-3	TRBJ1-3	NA	CASSRGDVSGNTIYF	TGCGCCAGCAGCCGGGGAGACGTCTCTGGAAACACCATATATTTT
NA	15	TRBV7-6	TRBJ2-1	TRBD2	CASSNLGLAGNEQFF	TGTGCCAGCAGCAACCTCGGACTAGCGGGCAATGAGCAGTTCTTC
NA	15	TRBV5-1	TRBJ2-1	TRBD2	CASSLAGTRFNEQFF	TGCGCCAGCAGCTTGGCCGGGACTAGGTTCAATGAGCAGTTCTTC
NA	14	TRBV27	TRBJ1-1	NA	CASSFASVGSEAFF	TGTGCCAGCAGTTTTGCGAGCGTCGGGAGTGAAGCTTTCTTT
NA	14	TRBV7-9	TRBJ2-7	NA	CASSSPTVPGEQYF	TGTGCCAGCAGCTCCCCGACGGTCCCGGGGGAGCAGTACTTC
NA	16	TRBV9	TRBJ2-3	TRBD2	CASSSGLAGVGDTQYF	TGTGCCAGCAGCTCGGGACTAGCGGGAGTAGGAGATACGCAGTATTTT
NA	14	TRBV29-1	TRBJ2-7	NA	CSVDTGGRSYEQYF	TGCAGCGTTGATACGGGGGGCCGGAGCTACGAGCAGTACTTC
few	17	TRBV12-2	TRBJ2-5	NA	CASRLGGLAGGEETQYF	TGTGCAAGTCGCTTAGGGGGACTAGCGGGAGGTGAGGAGACCCAGTACTTC
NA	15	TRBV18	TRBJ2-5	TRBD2	CASSPGLALQETQYF	TGTGCCAGCTCACCGGGACTAGCATTGCAAGAGACCCAGTACTTC
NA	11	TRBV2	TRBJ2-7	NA	CASSPSYEQYF	TGTGCCAGCAGTCCCAGCTACGAGCAGTACTTC
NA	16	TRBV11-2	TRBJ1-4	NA	CASSFGERLPNEKLFF	TGTGCCAGCAGCTTCGGAGAACGGCTACCTAATGAAAAACTGTTTTTT
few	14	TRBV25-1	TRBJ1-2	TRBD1	CASSEFDRAYGYTF	TGTGCCAGCAGTGAATTCGACAGGGCGTATGGCTACACCTTC
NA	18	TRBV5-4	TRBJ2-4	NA	CASSLALTGISAKNIQYF	TGTGCCAGCAGCTTGGCCTTAACGGGGATTTCGGCCAAAAACATTCAGTACTTC
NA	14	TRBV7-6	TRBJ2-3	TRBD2	CASNKGSGSDTQYF	TGTGCCAGCAACAAGGGTAGCGGGAGTGATACGCAGTATTTT
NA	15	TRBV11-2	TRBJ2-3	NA	CASSLDRGLTDTQYF	TGTGCCAGCAGCTTAGACAGGGGTTTGACAGATACGCAGTATTTT
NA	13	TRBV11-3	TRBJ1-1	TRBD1	CASSLTGDTEAFF	TGTGCCAGCAGCCTGACAGGGGACACTGAAGCTTTCTTT
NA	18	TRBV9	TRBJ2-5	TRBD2	CASSVGSASGLGGETQYF	TGTGCCAGCAGCGTGGGAAGTGCTAGCGGTTTAGGAGGGGAGACCCAGTACTTC
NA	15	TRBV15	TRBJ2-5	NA	CATSSVTGSGETQYF	TGTGCCACCAGCAGTGTAACAGGGTCCGGGGAGACCCAGTACTTC
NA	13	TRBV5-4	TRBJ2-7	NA	CASSLGASYEQYF	TGTGCCAGCAGCTTGGGGGCCTCCTACGAGCAGTACTTC
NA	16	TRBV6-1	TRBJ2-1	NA	CASSEAPGSSYNEQFF	TGTGCCAGCAGTGAAGCGCCCGGTAGCTCCTACAATGAGCAGTTCTTC
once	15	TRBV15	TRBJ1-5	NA	CATSRQGRTDQPQHF	TGTGCCACCAGCAGACAGGGCAGGACGGATCAGCCCCAGCATTTT
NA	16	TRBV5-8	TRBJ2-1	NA	CASSGGTGFSYNEQFF	TGTGCCAGCAGCGGCGGAACAGGGTTCTCCTACAATGAGCAGTTCTTC
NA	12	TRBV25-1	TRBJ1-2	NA	CASSVNSYGYTF	TGTGCCAGCAGTGTCAACAGTTATGGCTACACCTTC
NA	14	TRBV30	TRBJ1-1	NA	CAWSVLGGNTEAFF	TGTGCCTGGAGTGTATTAGGCGGGAACACTGAAGCTTTCTTT
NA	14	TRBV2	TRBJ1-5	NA	CASRATGINQPQHF	TGTGCCAGCAGGGCTACAGGGATCAATCAGCCCCAGCATTTT
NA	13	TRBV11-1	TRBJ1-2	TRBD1	CASSRDRGYGYTF	TGTGCCAGCAGCCGGGACAGGGGCTATGGCTACACCTTC
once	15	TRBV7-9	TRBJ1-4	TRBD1	CASSFWDRENEKLFF	TGTGCCAGCAGCTTCTGGGACAGGGAAAATGAAAAACTGTTTTTT
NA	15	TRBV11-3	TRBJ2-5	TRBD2	CASSPRWGGGETQYF	TGTGCCAGCAGCCCCCGTTGGGGCGGGGGAGAGACCCAGTACTTC
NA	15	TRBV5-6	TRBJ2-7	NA	CASSLLDRRGYEQYF	TGTGCCAGCAGCTTGTTGGACAGGAGGGGCTACGAGCAGTACTTC
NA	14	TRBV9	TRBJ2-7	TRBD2	CASSVSGASYEQYF	TGTGCCAGCAGCGTAAGCGGGGCCTCCTACGAGCAGTACTTC
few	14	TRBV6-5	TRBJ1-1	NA	CASSYSNGNTEAFF	TGTGCCAGCAGTTACTCGAACGGGAACACTGAAGCTTTCTTT
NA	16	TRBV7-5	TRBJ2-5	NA	CVRSPRLAGVKETQYF	TGTGTCAGAAGCCCACGACTAGCGGGAGTGAAAGAGACCCAGTACTTC
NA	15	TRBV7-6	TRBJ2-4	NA	CASSSHPGDKNSQYF	TGTGCCAGCAGCTCGCATCCCGGGGACAAAAACAGTCAGTACTTC
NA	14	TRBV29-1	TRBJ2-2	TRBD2	CSDGLAGDTGELFF	TGCAGCGACGGACTAGCGGGAGACACCGGGGAGCTGTTTTTT
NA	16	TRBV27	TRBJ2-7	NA	CASSSSTSGNSYEQYF	NA
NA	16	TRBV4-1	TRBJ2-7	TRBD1	CASSQEWDRSSYEQYF	TGCGCCAGCAGCCAAGAATGGGACAGAAGCTCCTACGAGCAGTACTTC
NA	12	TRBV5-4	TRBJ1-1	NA	CASSLRGTEAFF	TGTGCCAGCAGCTTGAGGGGGACTGAAGCTTTCTTT
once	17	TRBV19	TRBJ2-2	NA	CASSIEAGKKFTGELFF	TGTGCCAGTAGTATAGAGGCGGGCAAGAAGTTCACCGGGGAGCTGTTTTTT
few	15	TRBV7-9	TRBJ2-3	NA	CASSSREANTDTQYF	TGTGCCAGCAGCTCCCGGGAAGCGAACACAGATACGCAGTATTTT
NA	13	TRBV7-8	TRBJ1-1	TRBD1	CASSATGGVVAFF	TGTGCCAGCAGCGCAACAGGGGGAGTCGTAGCTTTCTTT
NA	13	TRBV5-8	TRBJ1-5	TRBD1	CASSWTGNEAQHF	TGTGCCAGCAGCTGGACAGGGAATGAAGCCCAGCATTTT
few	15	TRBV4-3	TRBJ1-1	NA	CASSMPPGGGTEAFF	TGCGCCAGCAGTATGCCTCCCGGGGGGGGCACTGAAGCTTTCTTT
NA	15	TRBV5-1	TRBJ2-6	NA	CASSLLISGANGLTF	TGCGCCAGCAGCTTGCTGATCTCTGGGGCCAACGGCCTGACTTTC
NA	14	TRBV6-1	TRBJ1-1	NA	CASTRGGIYAEAFF	TGTGCCAGCACCCGCGGGGGGATCTACGCTGAAGCTTTCTTT
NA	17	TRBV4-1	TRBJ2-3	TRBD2	CASSRPRLAISTDTQYF	TGCGCCAGCAGCCGGCCAAGACTAGCCATAAGCACAGATACGCAGTATTTT
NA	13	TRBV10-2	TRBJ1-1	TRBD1	CAVKQGLGGEAFF	TGCGCCGTAAAACAGGGGTTGGGGGGTGAAGCTTTCTTT
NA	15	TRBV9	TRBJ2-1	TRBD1	CASSAPGQGYNEQFF	TGTGCCAGCAGCGCCCCGGGACAGGGCTACAATGAGCAGTTCTTC